This T cell receptor (beta chain) was identified during a study of CD8+CD57+ T cells in acquired aplastic anemia. Findings of the study overall: Researchers report that about 28 CD8+ CDR3 sequences appeared in both patients and controls.

The CDR3 runs 16 residues. The V gene end was trimmed by 5 bases and the J gene end by 0 bases; junction bases not matched to a gene: 11. Germline values: CDR1 DFQATT, CDR2 SNEGSKA (reference sequence). Genomic DNA constituted the template upon which TCR beta VDJ and CDR3 profiling was performed. From the reads, TCRdb called clonotypes with MiXCR, one entry per CDR3 protein. Here the sample spans 200,000 to 250,000 distinct CDR3 sequences, about a third being singletons. With regard to this clonotype: Its cognate antigen is unknown.

V usage is TRBV20-1 and J usage is TRBJ2-7; 9 bases are a match to TRBD1. Specimen: sorted CD4+, CD8+, or CD8+CD57+ T cells (not recorded which) from PBMCs. This clonotype was obtained from a human donor in good health, serving as a control. Here the CDR3 reads CSARRDRASSSYEQYF. CDR3 nucleotide sequence: TGCAGTGCTCGCCGGGACAGGGCCTCGAGCTCCTACGAGCAGTACTTC.